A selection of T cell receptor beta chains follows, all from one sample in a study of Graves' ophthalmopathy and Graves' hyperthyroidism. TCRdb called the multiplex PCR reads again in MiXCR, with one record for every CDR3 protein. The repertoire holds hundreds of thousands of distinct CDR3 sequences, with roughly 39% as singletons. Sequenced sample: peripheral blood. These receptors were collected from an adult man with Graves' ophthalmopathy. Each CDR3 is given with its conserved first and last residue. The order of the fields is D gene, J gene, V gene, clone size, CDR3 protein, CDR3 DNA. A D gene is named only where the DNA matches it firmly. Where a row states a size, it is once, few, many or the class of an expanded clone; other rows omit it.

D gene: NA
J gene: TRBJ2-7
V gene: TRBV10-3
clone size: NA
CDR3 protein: CASSKGDYSYEQYF
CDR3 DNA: TGTGCCAGCAGTAAGGGGGACTACTCCTACGAGCAGTACTTC

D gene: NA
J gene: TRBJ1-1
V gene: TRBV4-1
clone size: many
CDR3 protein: CASSQGPADTEAFF
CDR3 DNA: TGCGCCAGCAGCCAAGGGCCGGCCGACACTGAAGCTTTCTTT

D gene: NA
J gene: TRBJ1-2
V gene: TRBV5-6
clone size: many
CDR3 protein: CASSPRPYGGYTF
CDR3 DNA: TGTGCCAGCAGCCCGAGGCCTTATGGGGGCTACACCTTC

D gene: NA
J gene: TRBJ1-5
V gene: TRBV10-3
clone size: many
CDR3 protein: CASSPEGNSNQPQHF
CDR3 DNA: TGTGCCAGCAGCCCAGAGGGGAATAGCAATCAGCCCCAGCATTTT

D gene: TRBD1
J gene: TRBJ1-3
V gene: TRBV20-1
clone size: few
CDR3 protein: CSASRQGAREGGNTIYF
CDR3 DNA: TGCAGTGCTTCGAGACAGGGGGCGAGGGAGGGAGGAAACACCATATATTTT

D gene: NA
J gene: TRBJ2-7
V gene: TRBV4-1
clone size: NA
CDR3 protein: CASSQDSDSRPDEQYF
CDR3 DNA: TGCGCCAGCAGCCAAGATTCGGACTCGAGGCCCGACGAGCAGTACTTC

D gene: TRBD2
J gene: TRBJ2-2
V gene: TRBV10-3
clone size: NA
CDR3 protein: CAISDRGPPGSGSTGELFF
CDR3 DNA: TGTGCCATCAGTGACAGGGGCCCCCCGGGTAGCGGGAGTACCGGGGAGCTGTTTTTT

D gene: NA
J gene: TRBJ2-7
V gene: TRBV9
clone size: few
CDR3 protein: CASSVAGSYVEEQYF
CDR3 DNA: TGTGCCAGCAGCGTAGCGGGGTCCTACGTAGAAGAGCAGTACTTC

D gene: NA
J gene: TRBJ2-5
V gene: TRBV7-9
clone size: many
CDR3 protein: CASSFYGTQETQYF
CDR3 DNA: TGTGCCAGCAGCTTCTACGGGACGCAAGAGACCCAGTACTTC

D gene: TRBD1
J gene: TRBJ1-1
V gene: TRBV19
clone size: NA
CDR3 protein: CASSIPGPGQGWNTEAFF
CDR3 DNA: TGTGCCAGTAGTATCCCGGGGCCGGGACAGGGTTGGAACACTGAAGCTTTCTTT

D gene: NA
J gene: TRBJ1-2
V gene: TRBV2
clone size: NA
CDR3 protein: CARGSSGYTF
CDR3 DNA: TGTGCCAGGGGTAGCTCCGGCTACACCTTC

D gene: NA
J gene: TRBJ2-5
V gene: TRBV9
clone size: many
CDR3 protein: CASSVEVGGPQETQYF
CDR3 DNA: TGTGCCAGCAGCGTAGAGGTCGGGGGGCCACAAGAGACCCAGTACTTC

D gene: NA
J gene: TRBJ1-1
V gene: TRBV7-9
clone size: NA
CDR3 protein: CASSQIMGGAEAFF
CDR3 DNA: TGCGCCAGCAGCCAGATAATGGGGGGGGCAGAAGCTTTCTTT

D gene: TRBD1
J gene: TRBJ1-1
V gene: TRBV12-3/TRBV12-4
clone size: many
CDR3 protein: CASSWTGMLTEAFF
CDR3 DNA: TGTGCCAGCAGTTGGACAGGGATGTTAACTGAAGCTTTCTTT

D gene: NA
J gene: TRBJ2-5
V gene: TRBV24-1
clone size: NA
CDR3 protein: CATSESGSGETQYF
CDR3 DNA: TGTGCCACCAGTGAATCAGGGTCAGGGGAGACCCAGTACTTC

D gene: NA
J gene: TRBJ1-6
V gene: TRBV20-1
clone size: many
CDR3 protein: CSARDPRDSPLHF
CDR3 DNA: TGCAGTGCTAGAGACCCTAGGGATTCACCCCTCCACTTT

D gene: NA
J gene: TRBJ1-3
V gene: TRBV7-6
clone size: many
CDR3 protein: CASSLVSASSGNTIYF
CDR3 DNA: TGTGCCAGCAGCTTAGTTTCGGCCTCCTCTGGAAACACCATATATTTT

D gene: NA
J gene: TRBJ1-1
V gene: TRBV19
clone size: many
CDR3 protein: CARTRDFSTEAFF
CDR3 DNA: TGTGCCAGGACGAGGGACTTCAGCACTGAAGCTTTCTTT

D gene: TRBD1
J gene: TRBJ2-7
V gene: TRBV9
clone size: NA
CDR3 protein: CASSVEEGAEQYF
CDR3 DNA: TGTGCCAGCAGCGTAGAAGAGGGGGCCGAGCAGTACTTC

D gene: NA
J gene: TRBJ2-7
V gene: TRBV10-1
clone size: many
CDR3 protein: CASILTCSGPPYEQYF
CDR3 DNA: TGCGCCAGCATTCTGACGTGTAGTGGTCCCCCCTACGAGCAGTACTTC

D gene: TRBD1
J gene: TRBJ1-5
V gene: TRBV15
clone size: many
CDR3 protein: CATSSTGGNQPQHF
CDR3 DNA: TGTGCCACCAGCAGTACAGGGGGCAATCAGCCCCAGCATTTT

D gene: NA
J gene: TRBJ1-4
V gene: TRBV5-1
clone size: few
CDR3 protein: CASSSVPATNEKLFF
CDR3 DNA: TGCGCCAGCAGCTCCGTCCCTGCAACTAATGAAAAACTGTTTTTT

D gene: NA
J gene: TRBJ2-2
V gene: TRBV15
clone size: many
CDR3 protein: CATSRSGPNTGELFF
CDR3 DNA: TGTGCCACCAGCAGATCGGGACCGAACACCGGGGAGCTGTTTTTT

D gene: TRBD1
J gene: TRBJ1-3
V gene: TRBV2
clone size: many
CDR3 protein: CASSEGDSSSGNTIYF
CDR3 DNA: TGTGCCAGCAGTGAAGGGGACAGCAGCTCTGGAAACACCATATATTTT

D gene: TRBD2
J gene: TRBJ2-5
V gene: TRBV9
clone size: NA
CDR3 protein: CASSGGLAGGKETQYF
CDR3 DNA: TGTGCCAGCAGCGGGGGACTAGCGGGGGGTAAAGAGACCCAGTACTTC

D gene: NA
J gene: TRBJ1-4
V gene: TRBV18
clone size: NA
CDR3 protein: CASSPGGFEKLFF
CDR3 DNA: TGTGCCAGCTCACCAGGGGGATTTGAAAAACTGTTTTTT

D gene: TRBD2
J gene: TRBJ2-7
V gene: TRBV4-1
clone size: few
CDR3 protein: CASSQDIAGYYEQYF
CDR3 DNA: TGCGCCAGCAGCCAAGATATAGCGGGGTACTACGAGCAGTACTTC

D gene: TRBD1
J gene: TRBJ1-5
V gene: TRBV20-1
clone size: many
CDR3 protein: CSARDRVSQPQHF
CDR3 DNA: TGCAGTGCAAGGGACAGAGTTAGTCAGCCCCAGCATTTT

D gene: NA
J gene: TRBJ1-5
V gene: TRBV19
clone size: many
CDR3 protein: CASIKQGGNQPQHF
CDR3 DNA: TGTGCCAGTATCAAACAGGGTGGCAATCAGCCCCAGCATTTT

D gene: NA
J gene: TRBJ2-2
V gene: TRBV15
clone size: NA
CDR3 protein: CATSRWDLTNTGELFF
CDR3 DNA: TGTGCCACCAGCAGATGGGACCTAACCAACACCGGGGAGCTGTTTTTT

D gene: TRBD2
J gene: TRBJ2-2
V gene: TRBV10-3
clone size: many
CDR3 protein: CAISASGGITGELFF
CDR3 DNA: TGTGCCATCAGTGCGAGCGGGGGAATCACCGGGGAGCTGTTTTTT

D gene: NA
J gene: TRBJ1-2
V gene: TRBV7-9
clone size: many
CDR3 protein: CASSPDRSNYGYTF
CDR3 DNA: TGTGCCAGCAGTCCAGACCGATCTAACTATGGCTACACCTTC

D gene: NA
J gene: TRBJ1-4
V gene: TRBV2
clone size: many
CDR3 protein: CASSEWAGEKLFF
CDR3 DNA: TGTGCCAGCAGTGAATGGGCAGGTGAAAAACTGTTTTTT

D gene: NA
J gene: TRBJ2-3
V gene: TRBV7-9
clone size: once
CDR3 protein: CVSSSTHFTTDTQYF
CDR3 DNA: TGTGTCAGCAGCTCGACACATTTTACCACAGATACGCAGTATTTT

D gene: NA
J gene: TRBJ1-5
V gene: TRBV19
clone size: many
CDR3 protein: CASSMAGRYSNQPQHF
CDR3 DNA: TGTGCCAGTAGTATGGCCGGCAGATATAGCAATCAGCCCCAGCATTTT

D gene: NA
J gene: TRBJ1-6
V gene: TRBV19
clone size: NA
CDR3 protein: CASSIVGHRSSYNSPLHF
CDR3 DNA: TGTGCCAGTAGTATAGTAGGGCACCGGAGCTCCTATAATTCACCCCTCCACTTT

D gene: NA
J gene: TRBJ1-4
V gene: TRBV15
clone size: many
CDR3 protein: CATSRTAFVRVSEEKLFF
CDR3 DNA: TGTGCCACCAGCAGAACTGCCTTTGTTAGAGTCTCAGAAGAAAAACTGTTTTTT

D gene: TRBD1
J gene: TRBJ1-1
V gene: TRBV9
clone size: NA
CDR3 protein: CASSNADRATEAFF
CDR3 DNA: TGTGCCAGCTCAAATGCGGACAGGGCCACTGAAGCTTTCTTT

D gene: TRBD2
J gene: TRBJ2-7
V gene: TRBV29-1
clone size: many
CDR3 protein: CTGTSGSF
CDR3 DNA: TGCACGGGGACTAGCGGTTCTTTC

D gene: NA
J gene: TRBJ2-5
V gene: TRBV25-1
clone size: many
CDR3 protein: CASSERLGEETQYF
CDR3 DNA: TGTGCCAGCAGTGAACGGCTCGGCGAAGAGACCCAGTACTTC

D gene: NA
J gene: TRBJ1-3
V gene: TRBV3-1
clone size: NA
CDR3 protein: CASSPTKNTIYF
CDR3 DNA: TGTGCCAGCAGCCCCACTAAGAACACCATATATTTT

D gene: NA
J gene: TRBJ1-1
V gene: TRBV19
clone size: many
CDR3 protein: CASSQGNGNTEAFF
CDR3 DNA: TGTGCCAGTAGCCAGGGTAACGGGAACACTGAAGCTTTCTTT

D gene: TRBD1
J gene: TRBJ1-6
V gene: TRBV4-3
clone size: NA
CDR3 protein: CASSRRTGDSPLHF
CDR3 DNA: TGCGCCAGCAGCCGACGGACAGGGGATTCACCCCTCCACTTT

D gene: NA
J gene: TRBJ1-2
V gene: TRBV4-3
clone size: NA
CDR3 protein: CASSQDNPDGYGYTF
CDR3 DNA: TGCGCCAGCAGCCAAGATAACCCTGATGGCTATGGCTACACCTTC

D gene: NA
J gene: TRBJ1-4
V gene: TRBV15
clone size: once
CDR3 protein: CATSRDLGGKGEKLFF
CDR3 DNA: TGTGCCACCAGCAGAGATCTTGGCGGGAAAGGGGAAAAACTGTTTTTT

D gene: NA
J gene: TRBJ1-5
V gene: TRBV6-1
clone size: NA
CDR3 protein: CASSVRGIRSNQPQHF
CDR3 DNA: TGTGCCAGCAGTGTCCGGGGTATTAGGAGCAATCAGCCCCAGCATTTT

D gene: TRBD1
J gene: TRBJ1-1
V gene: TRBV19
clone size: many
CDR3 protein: CASSIQGANAEAFF
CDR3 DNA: TGTGCCAGTAGTATACAGGGGGCGAACGCTGAAGCTTTCTTT

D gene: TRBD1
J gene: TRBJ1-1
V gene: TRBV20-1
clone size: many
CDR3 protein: CSARWTGNTEAFF
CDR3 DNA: TGCAGTGCTAGATGGACAGGGAACACTGAAGCTTTCTTT

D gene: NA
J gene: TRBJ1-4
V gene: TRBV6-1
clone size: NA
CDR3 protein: CASSYLALRSGNEELFF
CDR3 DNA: TGTGCCAGCAGTTATTTGGCCCTTAGATCGGGGAATGAAGAACTGTTTTTT

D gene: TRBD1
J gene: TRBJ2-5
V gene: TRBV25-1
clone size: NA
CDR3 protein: CASSEEGQKETQYF
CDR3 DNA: TGTGCCAGCAGTGAAGAGGGACAGAAAGAGACCCAGTACTTC

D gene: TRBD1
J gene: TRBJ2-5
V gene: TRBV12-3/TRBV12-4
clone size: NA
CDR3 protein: CASSLRTGGSATQYF
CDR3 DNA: TGTGCCAGCAGTCTGAGGACAGGGGGCTCGGCGACCCAGTACTTC

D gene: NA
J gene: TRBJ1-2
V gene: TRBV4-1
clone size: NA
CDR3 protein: CASSQDGGGGPYGYTF
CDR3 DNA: TGCGCCAGCAGCCAAGATGGGGGCGGGGGTCCATATGGCTACACCTTC